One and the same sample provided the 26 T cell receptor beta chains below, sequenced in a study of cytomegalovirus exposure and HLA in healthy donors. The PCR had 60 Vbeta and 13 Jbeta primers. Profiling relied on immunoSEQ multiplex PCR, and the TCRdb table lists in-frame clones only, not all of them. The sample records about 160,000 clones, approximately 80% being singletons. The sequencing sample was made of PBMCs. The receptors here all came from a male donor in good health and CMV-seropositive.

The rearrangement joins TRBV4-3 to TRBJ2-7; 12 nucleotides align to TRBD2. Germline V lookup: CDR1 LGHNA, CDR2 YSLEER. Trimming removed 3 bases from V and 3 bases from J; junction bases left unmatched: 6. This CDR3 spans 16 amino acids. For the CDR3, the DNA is TGCGCCAGCAGCCACATCGGACTAGCGGGATTCTACGAGCAGTACTTC. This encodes CASSHIGLAGFYEQYF.

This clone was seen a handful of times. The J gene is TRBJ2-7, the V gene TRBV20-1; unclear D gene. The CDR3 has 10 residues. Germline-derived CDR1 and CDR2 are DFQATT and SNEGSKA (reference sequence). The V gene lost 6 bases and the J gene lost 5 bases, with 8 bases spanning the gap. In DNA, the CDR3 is TGCAGTGCCCTAGAGGACGAGCAGTACTTC. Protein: CSALEDEQYF.

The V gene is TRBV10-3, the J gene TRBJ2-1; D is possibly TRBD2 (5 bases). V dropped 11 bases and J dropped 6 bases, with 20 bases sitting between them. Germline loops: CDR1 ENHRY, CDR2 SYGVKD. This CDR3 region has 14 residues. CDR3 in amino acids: CASEGELGTNEQFF. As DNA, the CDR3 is TGTGCCTCCGAGGGAGAGTTGGGTACCAATGAGCAGTTCTTC.

CDR3 protein: CASSLKREGRETQYF. The DNA of the CDR3 is TGTGCCAGCAGCTTGAAGCGGGAGGGCAGAGAGACCCAGTACTTC. This rearrangement joins TRBV5-4 to TRBJ2-5, with 10 nucleotides matching TRBD2. The CDR3 sequence is 15 residues long. The J segment lost 4 bases and the V segment lost 1 base, leaving 4 bases of the junction unmatched. CDR1 and CDR2 (germline): SGHNT, YYREEE (reference sequence).

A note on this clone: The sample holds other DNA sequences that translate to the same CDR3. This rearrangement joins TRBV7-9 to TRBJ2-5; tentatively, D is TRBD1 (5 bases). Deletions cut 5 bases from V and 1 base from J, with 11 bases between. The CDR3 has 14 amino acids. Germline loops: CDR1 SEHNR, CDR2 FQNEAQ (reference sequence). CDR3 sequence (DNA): TGTGCCAGCAGCCCACAGGCCGCCCAAGAGACCCAGTACTTC. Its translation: CASSPQAAQETQYF.

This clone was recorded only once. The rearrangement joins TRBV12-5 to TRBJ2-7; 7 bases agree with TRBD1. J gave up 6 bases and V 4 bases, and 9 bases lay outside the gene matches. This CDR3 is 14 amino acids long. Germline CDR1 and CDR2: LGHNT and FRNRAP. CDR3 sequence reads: CASGSGTENSEQYF. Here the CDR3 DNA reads TGTGCTAGTGGTTCCGGGACAGAAAATTCCGAGCAGTACTTC.

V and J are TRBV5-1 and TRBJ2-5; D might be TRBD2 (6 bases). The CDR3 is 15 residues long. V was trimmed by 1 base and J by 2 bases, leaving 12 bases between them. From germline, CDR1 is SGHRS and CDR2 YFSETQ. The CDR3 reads CASSLLFSGQETQYF. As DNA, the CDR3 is TGCGCCAGCAGCTTGTTATTCAGCGGGCAAGAGACCCAGTACTTC.

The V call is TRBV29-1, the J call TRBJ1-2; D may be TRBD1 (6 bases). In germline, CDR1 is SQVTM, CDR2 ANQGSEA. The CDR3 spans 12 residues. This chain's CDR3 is CGGGRESSSYTF. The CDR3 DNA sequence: TGCGGGGGGGGCAGGGAATCAAGCAGCTACACCTTC.

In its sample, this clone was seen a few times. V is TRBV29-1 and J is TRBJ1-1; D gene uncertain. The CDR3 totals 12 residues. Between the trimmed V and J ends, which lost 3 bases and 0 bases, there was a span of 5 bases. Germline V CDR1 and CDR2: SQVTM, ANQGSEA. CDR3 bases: TGCAGCGTTGACGGTTTGAACACTGAAGCTTTCTTT. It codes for CSVDGLNTEAFF.

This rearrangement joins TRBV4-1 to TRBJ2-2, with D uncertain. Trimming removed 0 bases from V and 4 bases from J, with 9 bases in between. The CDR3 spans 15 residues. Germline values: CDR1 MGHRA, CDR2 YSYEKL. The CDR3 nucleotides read TGCGCCAGCAGCCAAGATAGTTGGGCCACCGGGGAGCTGTTTTTT. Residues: CASSQDSWATGELFF.

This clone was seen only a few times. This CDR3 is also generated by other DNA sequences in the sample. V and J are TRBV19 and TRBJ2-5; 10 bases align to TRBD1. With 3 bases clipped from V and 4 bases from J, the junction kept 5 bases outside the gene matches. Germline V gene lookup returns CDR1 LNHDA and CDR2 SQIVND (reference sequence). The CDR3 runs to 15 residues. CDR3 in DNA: TGTGCCAGTAGTATCGACAGGGGGCGAGGAGAGACCCAGTACTTC. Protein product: CASSIDRGRGETQYF. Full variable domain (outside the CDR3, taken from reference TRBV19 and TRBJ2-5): DGGITQSPKYLFRKEGQNVTLSCEQNLNHDAMYWYRQDPGQGLRLIYYSQIVNDFQKGDIAEGYSVSREKKESFPLTVTSAQKNPTAFYLCASSIDRGRGETQYFGPGTRLLVL.

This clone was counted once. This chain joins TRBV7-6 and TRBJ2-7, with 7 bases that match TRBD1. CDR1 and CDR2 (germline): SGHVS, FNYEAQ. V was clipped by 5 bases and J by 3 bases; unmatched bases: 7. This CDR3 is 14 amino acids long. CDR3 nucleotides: TGTGCCAGCAGCGTAGGGACAGCGATCTACGAGCAGTACTTC. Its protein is CASSVGTAIYEQYF.

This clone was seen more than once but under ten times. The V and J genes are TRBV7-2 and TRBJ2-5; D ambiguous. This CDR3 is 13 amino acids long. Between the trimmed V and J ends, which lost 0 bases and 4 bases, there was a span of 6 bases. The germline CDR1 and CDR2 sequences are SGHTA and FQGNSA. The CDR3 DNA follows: TGTGCCAGCAGCTTAGCGCGGATAGAGACCCAGTACTTC. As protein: CASSLARIETQYF.

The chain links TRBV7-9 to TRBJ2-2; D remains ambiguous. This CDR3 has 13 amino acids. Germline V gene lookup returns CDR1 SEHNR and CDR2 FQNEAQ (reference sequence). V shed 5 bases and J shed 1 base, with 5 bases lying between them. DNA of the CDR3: TGTGCCAGCAGCCGACAGAACACCGGGGAGCTGTTTTTT. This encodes CASSRQNTGELFF.

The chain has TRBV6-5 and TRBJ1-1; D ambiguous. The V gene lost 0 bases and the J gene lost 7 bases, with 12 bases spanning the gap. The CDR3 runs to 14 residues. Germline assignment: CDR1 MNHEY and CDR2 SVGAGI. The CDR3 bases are TGTGCCAGCAGTTACTCGATCTGGTCGGGTGAAGCTTTCTTT. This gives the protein CASSYSIWSGEAFF.

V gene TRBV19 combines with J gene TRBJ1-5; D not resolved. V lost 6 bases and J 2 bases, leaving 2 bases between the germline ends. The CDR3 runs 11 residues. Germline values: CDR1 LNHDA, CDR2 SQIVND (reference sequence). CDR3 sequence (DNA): TGTGCCAGTAGCGGCAATCAGCCCCAGCATTTT. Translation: CASSGNQPQHF. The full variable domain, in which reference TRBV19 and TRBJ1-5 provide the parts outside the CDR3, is DGGITQSPKYLFRKEGQNVTLSCEQNLNHDAMYWYRQDPGQGLRLIYYSQIVNDFQKGDIAEGYSVSREKKESFPLTVTSAQKNPTAFYLCASSGNQPQHFGDGTRLSIL.

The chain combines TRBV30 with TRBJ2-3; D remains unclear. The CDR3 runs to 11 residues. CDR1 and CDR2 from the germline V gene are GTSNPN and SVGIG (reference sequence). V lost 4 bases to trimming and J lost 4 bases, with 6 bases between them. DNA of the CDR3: TGTGCCTGGACTAGTTCAGATACGCAGTATTTT. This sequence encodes CAWTSSDTQYF.

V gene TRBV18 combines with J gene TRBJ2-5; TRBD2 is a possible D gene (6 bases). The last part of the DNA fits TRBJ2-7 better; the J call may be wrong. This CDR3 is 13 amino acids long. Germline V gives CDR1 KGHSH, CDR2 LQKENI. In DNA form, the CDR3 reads TGTGCCAGCTCACCAGCCGGGAGCTACGAGCAGTACTTC. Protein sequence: CASSPAGSYEQYF.

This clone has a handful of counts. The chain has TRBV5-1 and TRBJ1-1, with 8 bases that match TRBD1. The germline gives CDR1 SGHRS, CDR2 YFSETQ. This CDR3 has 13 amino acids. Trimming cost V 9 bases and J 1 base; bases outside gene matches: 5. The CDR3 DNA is TGCGCCACAACAGGGGGAGAGAACACTGAAGCTTTCTTT. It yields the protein CATTGGENTEAFF.

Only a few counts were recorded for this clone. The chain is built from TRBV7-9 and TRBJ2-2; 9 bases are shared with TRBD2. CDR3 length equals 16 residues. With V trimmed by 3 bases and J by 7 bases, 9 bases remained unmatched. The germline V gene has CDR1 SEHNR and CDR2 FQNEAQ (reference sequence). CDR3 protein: CASSFGREGLGGELFF. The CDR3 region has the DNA TGTGCCAGCAGCTTCGGGCGGGAGGGCCTCGGCGGGGAGCTGTTTTTT.

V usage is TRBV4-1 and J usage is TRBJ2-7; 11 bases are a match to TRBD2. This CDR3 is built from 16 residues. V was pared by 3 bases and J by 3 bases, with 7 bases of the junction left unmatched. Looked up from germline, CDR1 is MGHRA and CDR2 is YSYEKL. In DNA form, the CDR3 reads TGCGCCAGCAGCCACCCTTTAGCGGGAGGGCTCTACGAGCAGTACTTC. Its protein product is CASSHPLAGGLYEQYF.

The CDR3 DNA is TGTGCCAGCAGCGCCGGACTAGTGAACAATGAGCAGTTCTTC. Protein product: CASSAGLVNNEQFF. The rearrangement uses TRBV9 and TRBJ2-1; 7 nucleotides match TRBD2. CDR3 size: 14 residues. CDR1 and CDR2 from the germline V gene are SGDLS and YYNGEE. V gave up 3 bases and J gave up 5 bases; unmatched junction bases: 5.

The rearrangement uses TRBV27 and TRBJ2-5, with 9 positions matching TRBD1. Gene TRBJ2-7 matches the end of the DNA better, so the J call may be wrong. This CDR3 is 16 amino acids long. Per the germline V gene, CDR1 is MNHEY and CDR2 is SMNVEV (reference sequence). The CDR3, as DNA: TGTGCCAGCAGTTCGTTCCCCGGGACAGGGCCTTACGAGCAGTACTTC. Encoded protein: CASSSFPGTGPYEQYF.

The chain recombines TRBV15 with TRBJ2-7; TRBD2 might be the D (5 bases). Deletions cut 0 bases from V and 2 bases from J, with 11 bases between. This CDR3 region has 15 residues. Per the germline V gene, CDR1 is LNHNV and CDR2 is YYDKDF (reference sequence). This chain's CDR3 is CATSRDAGTPYEQYF. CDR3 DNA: TGTGCCACCAGCAGAGATGCGGGTACTCCCTACGAGCAGTACTTC.

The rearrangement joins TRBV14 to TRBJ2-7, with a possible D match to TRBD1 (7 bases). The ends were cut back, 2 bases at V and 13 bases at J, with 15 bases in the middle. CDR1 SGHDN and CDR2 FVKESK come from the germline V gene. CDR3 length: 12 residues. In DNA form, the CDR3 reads TGTGCCAGCAGCCAAAGGAGGGGGCGCCCATACTTC. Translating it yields CASSQRRGRPYF.

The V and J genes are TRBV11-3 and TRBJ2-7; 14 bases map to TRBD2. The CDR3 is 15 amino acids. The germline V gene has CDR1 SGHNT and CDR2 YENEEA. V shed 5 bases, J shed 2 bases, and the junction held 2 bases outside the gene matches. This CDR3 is CASSRGLAGAYEQYF. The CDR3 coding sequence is TGTGCCAGCAGCCGGGGACTAGCGGGAGCCTACGAGCAGTACTTC.